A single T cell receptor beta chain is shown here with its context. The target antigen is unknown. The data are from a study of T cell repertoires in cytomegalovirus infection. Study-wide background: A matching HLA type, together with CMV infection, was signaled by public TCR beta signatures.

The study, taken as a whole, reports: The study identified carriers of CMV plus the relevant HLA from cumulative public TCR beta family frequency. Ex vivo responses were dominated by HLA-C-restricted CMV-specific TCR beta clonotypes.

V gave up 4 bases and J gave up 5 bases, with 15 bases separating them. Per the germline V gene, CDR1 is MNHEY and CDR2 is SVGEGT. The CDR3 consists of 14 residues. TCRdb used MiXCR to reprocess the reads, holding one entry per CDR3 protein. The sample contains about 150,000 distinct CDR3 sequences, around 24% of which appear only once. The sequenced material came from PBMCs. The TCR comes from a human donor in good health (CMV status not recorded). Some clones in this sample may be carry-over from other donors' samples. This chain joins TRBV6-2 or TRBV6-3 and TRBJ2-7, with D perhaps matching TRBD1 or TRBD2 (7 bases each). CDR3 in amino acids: CASSSGAGGDEQYF. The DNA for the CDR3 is TGTGCCAGCAGTTCCGGGGCAGGGGGGGACGAGCAGTACTTC.